Below are 22 T cell receptor beta chains sequenced from a single sample in a study of T cells in Graves' hyperthyroidism and ophthalmopathy. Amplification yielded TCR beta CDR3 regions, with RNA transcripts as the source. An initial round of RT-PCR targeting the TCR CDR3 relied on the HTBI primer set. Each CDR3 protein gets one entry after TCRdb re-called the multiplex PCR reads with MiXCR. The data show a few hundred thousand distinct CDR3 sequences, roughly 15% seen once. Specimen: blood. The receptors were sampled from a woman between 40 and 50 years old with Graves' ophthalmopathy.

This clonotype appeared a few times. The chain combines TRBV6-6 with TRBJ2-1, with 7 bases that match TRBD2. Germline CDR1 is MNHNY and CDR2 is SVGAGI (reference sequence). V gave up 1 base and J gave up 8 bases; unmatched junction bases: 11. This CDR3 is built from 16 residues. The CDR3 DNA is TGTGCCAGCAGTTACTATGGGGGGGGAGCTACGGATGAGCAGTTCTTC. Translating gives CASSYYGGGATDEQFF.

The sample holds a few counts of this clonotype. The rearrangement joins TRBV6-1 to TRBJ1-1; the match to TRBD1 covers 8 bases. V lost 2 bases and J lost 6; bases outside the gene matches: 8. The CDR3 totals 15 residues. The germline V gene encodes CDR1 MNHNS and CDR2 SASEGT. CDR3 nucleotide sequence: TGTGCCAGCAGTGAAATGGCCGGACAGGGCCCTGAAGCTTTCTTT. Translated, it gives CASSEMAGQGPEAFF.

The table lists this clonotype with many counts. The chain couples TRBV28 to TRBJ1-5; D ambiguous. The CDR3 is 17 amino acids. V was shortened by 3 bases and J by 0 bases, with 15 bases between the two germline ends. Germline CDR1 is MDHEN and CDR2 is SYDVKM. The CDR3 sequence: CASSFLYGQDSNQPQHF. The CDR3 nucleotides are TGTGCCAGCAGTTTTCTTTACGGTCAAGATAGCAATCAGCCCCAGCATTTT.

The chain joins TRBV6-1 to TRBJ1-6; tentatively, D is TRBD1 (6 bases). V lost 6 bases and J lost 1, with 10 bases in between. The CDR3 covers 15 residues. CDR1 MNHNS and CDR2 SASEGT come from the germline V gene. The CDR3 bases are TGTGCCAGCAGACAAGGGGGTTCCTATAATTCACCCCTCCACTTT. It translates to CASRQGGSYNSPLHF.

This clonotype turned up a few times. The rearrangement uses TRBV7-2 and TRBJ2-4; D might be TRBD1 (5 bases). The CDR3 is 16 residues long. The germline gives CDR1 SGHTA, CDR2 FQGNSA. Trimming pared 4 bases from V and 6 bases from J, leaving 19 bases between. The DNA of the CDR3 is TGTGCCAGCAGCTATGGAAGGGGTCCCGAGCTAAACATTCAGTACTTC. Protein sequence: CASSYGRGPELNIQYF.

This clonotype was counted ten times or more. This chain joins TRBV7-3 and TRBJ2-2; the D is unclear. The germline CDR1 and CDR2 sequences are SGHTA and FQGTGA. The CDR3 extends over 14 amino acids. The V end lost 1 base, the J end lost 6 bases, and 9 bases lay between the germline ends. DNA for the CDR3: TGTGCCAGCAGCTTAAGTGTCCCCGCCGGGGAGCTGTTTTTT. This codes for CASSLSVPAGELFF. The complete variable domain, with remaining parts taken from reference TRBV7-3 and TRBJ2-2, reads GAGVSQTPSNKVTEKGKYVELRCDPISGHTALYWYRQSLGQGPEFLIYFQGTGAADDSGLPNDRFFAVRPEGSVSTLKIQRTERGDSAVYLCASSLSVPAGELFFGEGSRLTVL.

Regarding this clonotype: This may be a read error, as it is one base from a much larger clone. The chain joins TRBV11-2 to TRBJ1-6; possibly TRBD1 for D (5 bases). Trimming took 7 bases from V and 3 from J, leaving 16 bases between them. Looked up from germline, CDR1 is SGHAT and CDR2 is FQNNGV. The CDR3 totals 16 residues. As DNA, the CDR3 is TGTGCCAGCACCTTTCCCATCGACAGCTATAATTCACCCCTCCACTTT. Translation: CASTFPIDSYNSPLHF.

This clonotype was detected a few times. The chain carries TRBV5-1 and TRBJ2-5; D tentatively fits TRBD1 or TRBD2 (6 bases each). Germline V lookup: CDR1 SGHRS, CDR2 YFSETQ. The CDR3 runs to 15 residues. Trimming shortened V by 6 bases and J by 4 bases, and 19 bases separated the two germline ends. CDR3 nucleotides: TGCGCCAGCAAAAGGGGAAGGGGGGCATTAGAGACCCAGTACTTC. The encoded protein is CASKRGRGALETQYF.

The gene calls are TRBV11-1 and TRBJ2-2; D may be TRBD1 (5 bases). The CDR3 sequence is 15 residues long. The V and J ends lost 5 bases and 1 base respectively, with 11 bases between them. Germline CDR1 reads SGHAT; CDR2 reads FQDESV (reference sequence). The CDR3: CASSPHTGNTGELFF. In DNA form, the CDR3 reads TGTGCCAGCAGCCCCCACACAGGGAACACCGGGGAGCTGTTTTTT.

This clonotype has more than one count but fewer than ten. The chain is built from TRBV7-3 and TRBJ2-3, with a possible D match to TRBD2 (7 bases). CDR3 length: 14 amino acids. Trimming stripped 6 bases from V and 7 bases from J, with 17 bases between. The germline gives CDR1 SGHTA, CDR2 FQGTGA. Here the CDR3 reads CASRPLRGGNTQYF. The CDR3, as DNA: TGTGCCAGCAGGCCACTAAGGGGGGGGAATACGCAGTATTTT. Supplemented by reference TRBV7-3 and TRBJ2-3, the full variable domain reads GAGVSQTPSNKVTEKGKYVELRCDPISGHTALYWYRQSLGQGPEFLIYFQGTGAADDSGLPNDRFFAVRPEGSVSTLKIQRTERGDSAVYLCASRPLRGGNTQYFGPGTRLTVL.

This clonotype was counted a few times. This chain joins TRBV14 and TRBJ1-2; TRBD1 is a possible D gene (5 bases). This CDR3 region has 13 residues. V lost 1 base, J lost 2 bases, and 5 bases lay in between. CDR1 and CDR2 from the germline V gene are SGHDN and FVKESK. CDR3 amino acids: CASSQGDNYGYTF. CDR3 nucleotide sequence: TGTGCCAGCAGCCAAGGGGACAACTATGGCTACACCTTC. Combining the CDR3 with reference TRBV14 and TRBJ1-2 gives the whole variable domain EAGVTQFPSHSVIEKGQTVTLRCDPISGHDNLYWYRRVMGKEIKFLLHFVKESKQDESGMPNNRFLAERTGGTYSTLKVQPAELEDSGVYFCASSQGDNYGYTFGSGTRLTVV.

This clonotype has ten or more counts. V gene TRBV6-1 combines with J gene TRBJ2-7, with D maybe TRBD2 (6 bases). Germline V gives CDR1 MNHNS, CDR2 SASEGT. This CDR3 comprises 15 residues. The germline V and J ends were trimmed by 5 bases and 4 bases, with 18 bases remaining between them. The CDR3 sequence is CASSLQGGTQYEQYF. The DNA of the CDR3 is TGTGCCAGCAGTCTTCAAGGCGGGACTCAATACGAGCAGTACTTC.

The CDR3 DNA reads as TGTGCCAGCAGACCCGGCCCACGCGGCACTGAAGCTTTCTTT. Its translation: CASRPGPRGTEAFF. The rearrangement joins TRBV6-2 or TRBV6-3 to TRBJ1-1; D unclear. There are 14 residues in the CDR3. Germline lookup yields CDR1 MNHEY and CDR2 SVGEGT. Trimming took off 6 bases at V and 4 bases at J, with 15 bases between the two ends.

The chain is built from TRBV3-1 and TRBJ1-6; weak D call: TRBD1 (5 bases). CDR1 and CDR2 from the germline V gene are LGHDT and YNNKEL (reference sequence). The CDR3 extends over 14 amino acids. V shed 7 bases and J shed 8 bases, with 15 bases lying between them. CDR3 DNA sequence: TGTGCCAGCACCCGAGGGGAGGTGGATTCACCCCTCCACTTT. Residues: CASTRGEVDSPLHF.

This clonotype was seen repeatedly, ten times or more. This sequence joins TRBV7-2 and TRBJ1-5; no clear D gene. V was cut by 2 bases and J by 3 bases, with 11 bases left in between. This CDR3 is 15 amino acids long. Germline CDR1 and CDR2: SGHTA and FQGNSA. CDR3 DNA sequence: TGTGCCAGCAGCTTATCCGTAGGGAACAATCAGCCCCAGCATTTT. Its translation is CASSLSVGNNQPQHF. The full variable domain, in which reference TRBV7-2 and TRBJ1-5 provide the parts outside the CDR3, is GAGVSQSPSNKVTEKGKDVELRCDPISGHTALYWYRQSLGQGLEFLIYFQGNSAPDKSGLPSDRFSAERTGGSVSTLTIQRTQQEDSAVYLCASSLSVGNNQPQHFGDGTRLSIL.

This chain connects TRBV27 to TRBJ2-2, with D unclear. The V gene lost 4 bases and the J gene lost 5 bases, with 11 bases spanning the gap. CDR3 length: 14 residues. Germline V gives CDR1 MNHEY, CDR2 SMNVEV (reference sequence). The CDR3 sequence: CASSSRPRTGELFF. CDR3 bases: TGTGCCAGCAGTTCCCGGCCAAGGACCGGGGAGCTGTTTTTT.

This clonotype occurred many times. CDR3 nucleotide sequence: TGTGCCAGCAGCCCCGGCCCAGGGTTTGATGGCTACACCTTC. Translating gives CASSPGPGFDGYTF. The V and J genes are TRBV7-2 and TRBJ1-2, with D possibly matching TRBD1 (5 bases). Germline lookup yields CDR1 SGHTA and CDR2 FQGNSA. There are 14 residues in the CDR3. V was trimmed by 5 bases and J by 6 bases, leaving 16 bases between them.

This chain connects TRBV29-1 to TRBJ2-2; 7 bases fit TRBD1. CDR1 SQVTM and CDR2 ANQGSEA come from the germline V gene. V lost 1 base and J lost 5; bases outside the gene matches: 10. This CDR3 is built from 16 residues. The CDR3 DNA reads as TGCAGCGTTGAAGGGAGACAGGGCGCGGCAACCGGGGAGCTGTTTTTT. Residues: CSVEGRQGAATGELFF.

This clonotype was seen at least ten times. This chain joins TRBV2 and TRBJ2-7, with D unresolved. V shed 1 base and J shed 6 bases, with 1 base lying between them. The CDR3 has 10 amino acids. Germline values: CDR1 SNHLY, CDR2 FYNNEI. CDR3 nucleotides: TGTGCCAGCAGTGAAGGCGAGCAGTACTTC. Residues: CASSEGEQYF.

This clonotype has ten or more counts. This chain joins TRBV12-3 or TRBV12-4 and TRBJ1-1; weak D call: TRBD1 (5 bases). CDR3 size: 15 residues. Trimming took off 5 bases at V and 8 bases at J, with 21 bases between the two ends. CDR3 DNA sequence: TGTGCCAGCAGTCCCCAGCTGGGGGATAGGGTGGAAGCTTTCTTT. This gives the protein CASSPQLGDRVEAFF.

This clonotype was counted between two and nine times. The gene calls are TRBV7-3 and TRBJ2-1; D unresolved. CDR3 length equals 15 residues. V was cut by 5 bases and J by 1 base, with 12 bases left in between. Germline CDR1 reads SGHTA; CDR2 reads FQGTGA. The CDR3 sequence is CASSDRSGSYNEQFF. The CDR3 coding sequence is TGTGCCAGCAGCGACCGATCAGGATCCTACAATGAGCAGTTCTTC.

In this sample, this clonotype turned up a few times. The chain carries TRBV24-1 and TRBJ2-1; D is perhaps TRBD2 (7 bases). Germline-derived CDR1 and CDR2 are KGHDR and SFDVKD. Trimming removed 9 bases from V and 5 bases from J, with 16 bases in between. The CDR3 loop spans 14 amino acids. This CDR3 is CATGGRGIHNEQFF. The CDR3, as DNA: TGTGCCACCGGAGGGAGGGGGATCCACAATGAGCAGTTCTTC.